This T cell receptor (beta chain) came from a study of blood T cells in healthy people across ages. Only a few counts were recorded for this clonotype. The junction departs from the called germline gene at one end, perhaps through a read error. This CDR3 is 12 amino acids long. A second PCR, run for about 6 to 11 cycles, used a sample-barcoded 5' primer plus a J-beta primer mix. TCRdb fed the 5' RACE reads into MiXCR, producing one record per CDR3 protein. The sample includes about 1,500,000 distinct CDR3 sequences, approximately 28% seen only once; the top ten take 7.7%. This sequence joins TRBV12-3 or TRBV12-4 and TRBJ2-5; TRBD2 agrees at 8 bases. This receptor was obtained from a woman aged 25 to 39 in good health. Sample: blood. CDR3 region: CAGSSSGKTQYF. As DNA, the CDR3 is TGTGCCGGCAGCAGTAGCGGGAAGACCCAGTACTTC.